This T cell receptor (beta chain) was documented in a study of blood T cell repertoires in COVID-19. Study at large: Both acute and convalescent COVID-19 samples were obtained from the United States, Italy and Spain.

Produced via immunoSEQ multiplex PCR; TCRdb's table is partial and in-frame only. The sample shows some 100,000 clones, around 90% of them seen only once. The CDR3 consists of 14 residues. CDR1 is WNHNN, CDR2 SYGVQD, per germline (reference sequence). V was pared by 6 bases and J by 8 bases, with 5 bases of the junction left unmatched. The clonotype was recovered from an older woman with acute or convalescent COVID-19. The rearrangement links TRBV10-1 to TRBJ2-1; 12 bases agree with TRBD2. Sequenced: peripheral blood. Here the CDR3 reads CASSPGLAGHEQFF. The CDR3 DNA reads as TGCGCCAGCAGCCCCGGACTAGCGGGACATGAGCAGTTCTTC.